The TCR beta chain under discussion was sequenced for a study of long-term antiretroviral therapy in people with HIV. Study information: The immediate-ART recommendation dates to 2015, and the earliest samples predate it by about a decade.

Whole-study results and caveats: The study found narrower CDR3 length ranges in HIV repertoires than in controls.

This CDR3 comprises 17 residues. The V and J ends lost 3 bases and 6 bases, in that order; junction bases with no gene match: 13. Germline-derived CDR1 and CDR2 are SEHNR and FQNEAQ (reference sequence). Survey-level immunoSEQ v3.0 assays were run. A target of roughly 40,000-55,000 T-cell genomes per sample was set for sequencing. Libraries were prepared by immunoSEQ multiplex PCR; TCRdb keeps only in-frame clonotypes and omits some of them. This sample carries 23,000 or so clones, more than 75% of them seen once, and the ten largest clones take 8% to 8.5%. About this clone itself: Antigen unknown.

Each donor provided at least one pre-ART PBMC sample and at least two post-ART PBMC samples. This clonotype was sampled from a man younger than 35 with HIV. Sequenced here: unsorted PBMCs, sampled 0.2 years before starting antiretroviral therapy. V is TRBV7-9 and J is TRBJ2-2; TRBD1 agrees at 7 bases. CDR3 sequence: CASSFKTGADSPGELFF. The DNA for the CDR3 is TGTGCCAGCAGCTTCAAAACAGGGGCAGACTCTCCCGGGGAGCTGTTTTTT.